This record looks at one TCR beta chain sequence and its context. The antigen is not known. TCRdb's table, derived via immunoSEQ multiplex PCR, lists solely in-frame clones and lacks some. The sample contains roughly 1 million clones, more than 65% of which appear only once. The sample comes from a study of shared clonotypes between healthy human individuals. Study-wide results and caveats: Clonotype sharing across donors was expected to vary with sequencing depth. Sampling covered blood only; tissue repertoires likely differ.

CDR3 length: 16 amino acids. Germline V CDR1 and CDR2: MNHNS, SASEGT. Trimming shortened V by 3 bases and J by 5 bases, and 14 bases separated the two germline ends. The sequenced sample consisted of memory CD4+ T cells sorted from blood. The subset was: CD45RA-negative fraction. This chain links TRBV6-1 with TRBJ1-6; possibly TRBD1 for D (5 bases). The sequence came from a man younger than 30 in good health. Written as DNA, the CDR3 is TGTGCCAGCAGTGACGATCTCCGGGGGAATAATTCACCCCTCCACTTT. Protein sequence: CASSDDLRGNNSPLHF.